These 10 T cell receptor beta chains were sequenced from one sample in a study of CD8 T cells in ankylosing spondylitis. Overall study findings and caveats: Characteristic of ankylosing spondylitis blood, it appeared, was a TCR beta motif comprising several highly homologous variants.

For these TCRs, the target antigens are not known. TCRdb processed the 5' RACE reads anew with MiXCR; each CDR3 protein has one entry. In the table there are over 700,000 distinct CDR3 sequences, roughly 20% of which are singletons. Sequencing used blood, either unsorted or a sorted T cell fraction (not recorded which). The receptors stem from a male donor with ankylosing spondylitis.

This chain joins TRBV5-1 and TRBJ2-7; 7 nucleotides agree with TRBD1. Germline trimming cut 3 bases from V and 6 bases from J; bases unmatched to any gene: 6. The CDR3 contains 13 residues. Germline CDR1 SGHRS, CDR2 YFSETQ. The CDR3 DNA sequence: TGCGCCAGCAGCTCACAGGGGATCGGCGAGCAGTACTTC. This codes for CASSSQGIGEQYF. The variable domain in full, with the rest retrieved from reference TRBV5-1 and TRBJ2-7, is KAGVTQTPRYLIKTRGQQVTLSCSPISGHRSVSWYQQTPGQGLQFLFEYFSETQRNKGNFPGRFSGRQFSNSRSEMNVSTLELGDSALYLCASSSQGIGEQYFGPGTRLTVT.

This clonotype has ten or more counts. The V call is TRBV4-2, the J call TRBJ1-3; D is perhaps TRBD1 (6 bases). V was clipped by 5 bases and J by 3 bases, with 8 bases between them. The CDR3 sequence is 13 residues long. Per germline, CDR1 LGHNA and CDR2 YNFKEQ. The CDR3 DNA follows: TGTGCCAGCAGCAGGACAGTTGGAAACACCATATATTTT. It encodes CASSRTVGNTIYF.

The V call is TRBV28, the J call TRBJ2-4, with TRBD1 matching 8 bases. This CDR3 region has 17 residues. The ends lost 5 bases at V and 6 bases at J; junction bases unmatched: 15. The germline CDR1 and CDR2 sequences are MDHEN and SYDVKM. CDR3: CASSPQGARGRRNIQYF. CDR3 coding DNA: TGTGCCAGCAGTCCCCAGGGGGCCAGGGGAAGAAGAAACATTCAGTACTTC.

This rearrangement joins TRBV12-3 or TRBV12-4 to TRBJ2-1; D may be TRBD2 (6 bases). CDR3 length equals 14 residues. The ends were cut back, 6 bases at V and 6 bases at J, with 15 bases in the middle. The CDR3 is CASRTGTDFNEQFF. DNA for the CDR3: TGTGCCAGCAGGACCGGGACTGATTTCAATGAGCAGTTCTTC.

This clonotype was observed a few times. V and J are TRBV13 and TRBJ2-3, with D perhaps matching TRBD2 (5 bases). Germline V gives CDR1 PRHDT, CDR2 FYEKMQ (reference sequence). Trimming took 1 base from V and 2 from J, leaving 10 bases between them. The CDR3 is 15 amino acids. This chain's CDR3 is CASSLAAGLTDTQYF. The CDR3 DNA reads TGTGCCAGCAGCTTAGCAGCAGGACTCACAGATACGCAGTATTTT.

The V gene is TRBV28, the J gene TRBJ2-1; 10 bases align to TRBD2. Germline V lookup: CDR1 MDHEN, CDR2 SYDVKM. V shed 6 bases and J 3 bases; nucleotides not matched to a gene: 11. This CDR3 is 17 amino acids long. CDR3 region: CASRDSAGGGIYNEQFF. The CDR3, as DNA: TGTGCCAGCAGAGACTCAGCGGGAGGGGGAATCTACAATGAGCAGTTCTTC. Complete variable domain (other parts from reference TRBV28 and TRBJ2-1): DVKVTQSSRYLVKRTGEKVFLECVQDMDHENMFWYRQDPGLGLRLIYFSYDVKMKEKGDIPEGYSVSREKKERFSLILESASTNQTSMYLCASRDSAGGGIYNEQFFGPGTRLTVL.

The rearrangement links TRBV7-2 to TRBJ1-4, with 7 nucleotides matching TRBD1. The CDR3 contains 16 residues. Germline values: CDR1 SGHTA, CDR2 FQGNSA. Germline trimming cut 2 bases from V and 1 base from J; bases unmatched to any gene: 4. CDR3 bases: TGTGCCAGCAGCTTATCAGGGGGAGGAACTAATGAAAAACTGTTTTTT. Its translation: CASSLSGGGTNEKLFF.

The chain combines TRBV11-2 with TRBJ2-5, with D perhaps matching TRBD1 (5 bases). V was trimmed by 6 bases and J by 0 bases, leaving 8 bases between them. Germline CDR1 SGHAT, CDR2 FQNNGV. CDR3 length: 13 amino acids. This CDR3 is CASRGVYQETQYF. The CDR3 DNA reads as TGTGCCAGCAGAGGGGTGTACCAAGAGACCCAGTACTTC.

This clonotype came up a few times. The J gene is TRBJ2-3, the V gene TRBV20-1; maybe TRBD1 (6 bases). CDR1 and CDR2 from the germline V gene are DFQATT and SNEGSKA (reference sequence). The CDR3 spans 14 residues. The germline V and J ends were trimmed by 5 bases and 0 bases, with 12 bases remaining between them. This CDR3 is CSASRQASTDTQYF. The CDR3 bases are TGCAGTGCTTCCAGACAGGCAAGCACAGATACGCAGTATTTT.

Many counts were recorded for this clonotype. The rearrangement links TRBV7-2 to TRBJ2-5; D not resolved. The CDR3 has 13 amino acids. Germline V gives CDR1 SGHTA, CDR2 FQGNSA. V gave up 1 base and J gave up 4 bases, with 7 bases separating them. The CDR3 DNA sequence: TGTGCCAGCAGCTTAGAACGGATAGAGACCCAGTACTTC. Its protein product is CASSLERIETQYF.